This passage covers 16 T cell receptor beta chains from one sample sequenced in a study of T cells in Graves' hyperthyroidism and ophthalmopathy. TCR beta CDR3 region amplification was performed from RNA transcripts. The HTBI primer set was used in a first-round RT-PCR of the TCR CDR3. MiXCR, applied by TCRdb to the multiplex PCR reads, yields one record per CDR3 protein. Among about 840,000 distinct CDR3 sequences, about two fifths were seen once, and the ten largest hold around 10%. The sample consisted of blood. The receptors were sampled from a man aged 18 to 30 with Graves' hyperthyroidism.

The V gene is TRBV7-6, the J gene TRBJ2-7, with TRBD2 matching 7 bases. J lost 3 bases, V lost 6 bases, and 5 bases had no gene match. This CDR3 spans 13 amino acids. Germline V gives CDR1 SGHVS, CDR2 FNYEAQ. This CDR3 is CASRPASGYEQYF. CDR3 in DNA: TGTGCCAGCAGACCCGCTAGCGGCTACGAGCAGTACTTC.

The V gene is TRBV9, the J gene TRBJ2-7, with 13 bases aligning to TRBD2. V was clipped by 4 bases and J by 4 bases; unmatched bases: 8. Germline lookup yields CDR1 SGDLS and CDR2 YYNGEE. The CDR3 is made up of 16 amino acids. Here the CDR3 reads CASSPGGGLAGYEQYF. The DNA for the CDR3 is TGTGCCAGCAGCCCCGGGGGGGGACTAGCGGGATACGAGCAGTACTTC.

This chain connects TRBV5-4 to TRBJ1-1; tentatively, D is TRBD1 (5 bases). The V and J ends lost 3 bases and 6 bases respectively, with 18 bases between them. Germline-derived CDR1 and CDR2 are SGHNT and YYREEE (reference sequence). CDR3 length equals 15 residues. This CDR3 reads CASSSPGRGLAEAFF. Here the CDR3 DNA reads TGTGCCAGCAGCTCCCCTGGACGGGGGTTAGCTGAAGCTTTCTTT.

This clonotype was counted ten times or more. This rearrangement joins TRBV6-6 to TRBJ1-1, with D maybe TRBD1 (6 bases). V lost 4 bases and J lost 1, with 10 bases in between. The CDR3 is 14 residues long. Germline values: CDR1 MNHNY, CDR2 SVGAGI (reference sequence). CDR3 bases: TGTGCCAGCAGTTTTGGACAGCGGAACACTGAAGCTTTCTTT. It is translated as CASSFGQRNTEAFF.

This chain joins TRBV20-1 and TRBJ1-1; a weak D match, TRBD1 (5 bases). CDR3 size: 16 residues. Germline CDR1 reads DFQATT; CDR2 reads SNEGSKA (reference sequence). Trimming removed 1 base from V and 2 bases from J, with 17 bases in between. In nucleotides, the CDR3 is TGCAGTGCTAGAGTCCTGACAGAACCCCATAACACTGAAGCTTTCTTT. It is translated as CSARVLTEPHNTEAFF.

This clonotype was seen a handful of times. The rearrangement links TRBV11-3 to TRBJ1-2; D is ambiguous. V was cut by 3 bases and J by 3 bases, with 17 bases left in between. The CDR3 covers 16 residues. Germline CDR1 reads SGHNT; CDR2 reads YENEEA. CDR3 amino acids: CASSLLVREADYGYTF. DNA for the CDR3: TGTGCCAGCAGCTTGCTCGTCCGGGAGGCGGACTATGGCTACACCTTC.

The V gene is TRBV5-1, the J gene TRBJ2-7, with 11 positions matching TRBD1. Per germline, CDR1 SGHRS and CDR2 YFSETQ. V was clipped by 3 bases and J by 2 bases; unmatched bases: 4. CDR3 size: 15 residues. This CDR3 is CASSSWTGGPYEQYF. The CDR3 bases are TGCGCCAGCAGCTCCTGGACAGGGGGCCCCTACGAGCAGTACTTC.

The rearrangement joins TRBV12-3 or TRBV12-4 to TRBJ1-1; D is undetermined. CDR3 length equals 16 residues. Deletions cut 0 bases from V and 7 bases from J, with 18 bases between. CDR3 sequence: CASSLAKRHPVGEAFF. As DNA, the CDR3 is TGTGCCAGCAGTTTAGCGAAGAGACACCCGGTGGGTGAAGCTTTCTTT.

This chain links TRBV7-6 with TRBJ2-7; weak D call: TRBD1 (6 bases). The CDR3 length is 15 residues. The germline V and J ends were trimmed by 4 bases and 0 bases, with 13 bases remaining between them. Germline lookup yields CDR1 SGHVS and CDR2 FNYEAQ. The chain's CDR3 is CASSSSQGNSYEQYF. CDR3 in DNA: TGTGCCAGCAGCTCTTCACAGGGAAACTCCTACGAGCAGTACTTC.

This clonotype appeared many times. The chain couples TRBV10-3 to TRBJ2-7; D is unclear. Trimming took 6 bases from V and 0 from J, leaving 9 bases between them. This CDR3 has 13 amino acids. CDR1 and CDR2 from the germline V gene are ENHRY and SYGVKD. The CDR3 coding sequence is TGTGCCATCAGCGCCTACCGCTCCTACGAGCAGTACTTC. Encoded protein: CAISAYRSYEQYF.

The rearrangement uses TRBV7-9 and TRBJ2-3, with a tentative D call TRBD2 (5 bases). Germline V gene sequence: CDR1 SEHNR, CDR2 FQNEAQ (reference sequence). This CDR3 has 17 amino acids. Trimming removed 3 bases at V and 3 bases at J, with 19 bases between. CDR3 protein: CASSLDLDSSGTDTQYF. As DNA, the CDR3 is TGTGCCAGCAGCTTGGACTTGGACTCATCGGGGACAGATACGCAGTATTTT.

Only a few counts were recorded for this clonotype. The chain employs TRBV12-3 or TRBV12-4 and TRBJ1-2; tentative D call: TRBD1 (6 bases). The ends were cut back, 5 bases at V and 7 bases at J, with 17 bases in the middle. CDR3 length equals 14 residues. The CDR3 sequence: CASSVYDRQGGYTF. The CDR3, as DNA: TGTGCCAGCAGTGTCTATGACAGGCAGGGTGGCTACACCTTC.

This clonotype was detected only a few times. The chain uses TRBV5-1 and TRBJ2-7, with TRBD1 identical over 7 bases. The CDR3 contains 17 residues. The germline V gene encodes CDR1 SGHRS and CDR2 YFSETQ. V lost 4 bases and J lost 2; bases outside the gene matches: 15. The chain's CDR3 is CASSQRSDRREAYEQYF. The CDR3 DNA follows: TGCGCCAGCAGCCAACGGTCGGACAGGCGAGAGGCCTACGAGCAGTACTTC.

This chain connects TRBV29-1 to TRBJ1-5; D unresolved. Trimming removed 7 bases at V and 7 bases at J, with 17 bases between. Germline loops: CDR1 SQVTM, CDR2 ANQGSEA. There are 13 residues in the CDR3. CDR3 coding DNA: TGCAGCGGGGAGGAGTTCGTAGGACAGCCCCAGCATTTT. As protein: CSGEEFVGQPQHF.

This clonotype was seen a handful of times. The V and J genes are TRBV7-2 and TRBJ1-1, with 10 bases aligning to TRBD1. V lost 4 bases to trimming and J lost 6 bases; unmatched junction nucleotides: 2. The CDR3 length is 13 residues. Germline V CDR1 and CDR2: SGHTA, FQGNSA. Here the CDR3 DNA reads TGTGCCAGCAGCTGGGACAGGGGATCTGAAGCTTTCTTT. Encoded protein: CASSWDRGSEAFF. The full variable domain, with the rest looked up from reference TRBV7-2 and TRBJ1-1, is GAGVSQSPSNKVTEKGKDVELRCDPISGHTALYWYRQSLGQGLEFLIYFQGNSAPDKSGLPSDRFSAERTGGSVSTLTIQRTQQEDSAVYLCASSWDRGSEAFFGQGTRLTVV.

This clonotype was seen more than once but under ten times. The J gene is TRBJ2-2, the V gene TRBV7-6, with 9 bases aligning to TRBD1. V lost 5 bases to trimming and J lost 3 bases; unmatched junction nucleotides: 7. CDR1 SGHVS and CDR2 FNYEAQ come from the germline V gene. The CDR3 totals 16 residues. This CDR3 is CASSPRDRADTGELFF. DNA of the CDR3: TGTGCCAGCAGCCCCCGGGACAGGGCGGACACCGGGGAGCTGTTTTTT.